Sequencing of this TCR beta chain was carried out in a study of blood T cell repertoires in COVID-19. In the study overall: Donors in the United States, Italy and Spain gave samples during acute or convalescent COVID-19. PBMCs, B-cell-depleted T cells, or T cells were the source of the cDNA or gDNA that made up the material.

This CDR3 has 15 residues. Germline V gives CDR1 SGHDT, CDR2 YYEEEE. Trimming removed 4 bases from V and 3 bases from J, with 16 bases in between. Methods used by the authors: It was from reference gene primer amplification that nucleated cell counts were estimated. Assay used: immunoSEQ multiplex PCR; TCRdb lists only in-frame clones, some missing. The V and J calls and the clone size are those of that table, but D and trimming were determined from the DNA. This repertoire shows 180,000 or so clones, 70% to 90% found once; its top ten account for nearly 2.5%. This sequence originates from a man aged 40-49 years with active or convalescent COVID-19. The sequencing input was peripheral blood. The chain is built from TRBV5-6 and TRBJ1-1; TRBD1 is a possible D gene (5 bases). CDR3: CASSETVGGYTEAFF. The CDR3 coding sequence is TGTGCCAGCAGCGAAACCGTGGGGGGGTACACTGAAGCTTTCTTT.